This passage covers 20 T cell receptor beta chains from one sample sequenced in a study of OX40 agonist ivuxolimab in advanced cancers. Here immunoSEQ multiplex PCR was the method, and the copy in TCRdb shows in-frame clones only, minus some. The sample gives approximately 65,000 clones, roughly 86% of which show up once; approximately 0.99% is in the top ten. The sequences come from CD4+ or CD8+ T cells sorted from blood, collected in a trial of the OX40 agonist ivuxolimab. These receptors all stem from an adult with an advanced solid tumor such as melanoma, head and neck, liver or kidney cancer.

CDR3 sequence (DNA): TGTGCCAGCAGCTTCATCGGGACAGGGGGTGGGGAGCTGTTTTTT. Encoded protein: CASSFIGTGGGELFF. The chain carries TRBV7-6 and TRBJ2-2, with 11 bases matching TRBD1. The ends lost 3 bases at V and 8 bases at J; junction bases unmatched: 5. CDR1 is SGHVS and CDR2 is FNYEAQ in the germline V gene. The CDR3 runs to 15 residues. The entire variable domain, with the rest obtained from reference TRBV7-6 and TRBJ2-2, is as follows: GAGVSQSPRYKVTKRGQDVALRCDPISGHVSLYWYRQALGQGPEFLTYFNYEAQQDKSGLPNDRFSAERPEGSISTLTIQRTEQRDSAMYRCASSFIGTGGGELFFGEGSRLTVL.

This chain connects TRBV27 to TRBJ1-2, with 7 bases matching TRBD1. This CDR3 is 16 amino acids long. The germline CDR1 and CDR2 sequences are MNHEY and SMNVEV (reference sequence). J lost 0 bases, V lost 6 bases, and 10 bases had no gene match. The CDR3 DNA follows: TGTGCCAGCAGACTACAGGGGTTGGGAACTAACTATGGCTACACCTTC. Amino acids: CASRLQGLGTNYGYTF.

This clone was seen a few times. V gene TRBV6-6 combines with J gene TRBJ2-3; D is possibly TRBD2 (5 bases). The CDR3 length is 14 residues. V shed 6 bases and J shed 0 bases, with 10 bases lying between them. Germline CDR1 MNHNY, CDR2 SVGAGI (reference sequence). The CDR3 bases are TGTGCCAGCAGATCGGACTTGAGCACAGATACGCAGTATTTT. It is translated as CASRSDLSTDTQYF.

This sequence joins TRBV11-3 and TRBJ2-5; no firm D call. V shed 8 bases and J shed 4 bases, with 17 bases lying between them. The CDR3 totals 14 residues. Germline V gives CDR1 SGHNT, CDR2 YENEEA. The CDR3 DNA reads as TGTGCCAGCTCCCCGGGCGGACCGTCAGAGACCCAGTACTTC. This gives the protein CASSPGGPSETQYF.

This chain links TRBV19 with TRBJ1-4, with D tentatively TRBD1 (6 bases). Germline V gives CDR1 LNHDA, CDR2 SQIVND (reference sequence). The CDR3 runs to 16 residues. Trimming took off 4 bases at V and 8 bases at J, with 20 bases between the two ends. The CDR3 region has the DNA TGTGCCAGTAGTACCCGCCCGGGGGGCCAGGGGGAAAAACTGTTTTTT. Translated, it gives CASSTRPGGQGEKLFF.

The chain uses TRBV4-3 and TRBJ2-7; tentative D call: TRBD2 (5 bases). The CDR3 is made up of 12 amino acids. Germline CDR1 reads LGHNA; CDR2 reads YSLEER. The ends were cut back, 2 bases at V and 4 bases at J, with 6 bases in the middle. The CDR3 DNA reads TGCGCCAGCAGCCAAAGAGGGTACGAGCAGTACTTC. Residues: CASSQRGYEQYF.

This CDR3 reads CASSLSQSGQWSYEQYF. The CDR3 nucleotides read TGCGCCAGCAGCTTAAGTCAATCGGGGCAGTGGTCCTACGAGCAGTACTTC. V gene TRBV5-1 combines with J gene TRBJ2-7; D may match TRBD1 or TRBD2 (5 bases each). Looked up from germline, CDR1 is SGHRS and CDR2 is YFSETQ. The CDR3 loop spans 17 amino acids. The V and J ends lost 2 bases and 1 base respectively, with 19 bases between them.

The gene calls are TRBV2 and TRBJ1-1, with a possible D match to TRBD1 (5 bases). With 10 bases removed from V and 4 bases from J, the gap between germline ends came to 19 bases. CDR1 and CDR2 from the germline V gene are SNHLY and FYNNEI. This CDR3 contains 14 residues. The DNA of the CDR3 is TGTGCCACCACCTTAAGACACGGGGGCACTGAAGCTTTCTTT. This translates into CATTLRHGGTEAFF.

The rearrangement links TRBV7-6 to TRBJ1-1, with no clear D. Trimming pared 5 bases from V and 7 bases from J, leaving 8 bases between. CDR3 length: 11 amino acids. Germline V lookup: CDR1 SGHVS, CDR2 FNYEAQ. CDR3 sequence reads: CASSAGREAFF. The CDR3, as DNA: TGTGCCAGCAGCGCAGGACGTGAAGCTTTCTTT.

The V and J genes are TRBV5-6 and TRBJ2-3, with a weak D call TRBD2 (7 bases). Trimming removed 6 bases at V and 3 bases at J, with 20 bases between. Germline V gene data show CDR1 as SGHDT and CDR2 as YYEEEE. This CDR3 has 16 amino acids. The CDR3 reads CASNARGLAITDTQYF. The CDR3 DNA is TGTGCCAGCAACGCGCGGGGGCTAGCGATTACAGATACGCAGTATTTT.

This chain links TRBV7-2 with TRBJ2-7; 7 nucleotides agree with TRBD1. CDR3 size: 12 residues. Per germline, CDR1 SGHTA and CDR2 FQGNSA. J gave up 4 bases and V 5 bases, and 2 bases lay outside the gene matches. CDR3 region: CASSRQGYEQYF. The CDR3 bases are TGTGCCAGCAGCCGACAGGGATACGAGCAGTACTTC.

The chain is built from TRBV5-1 and TRBJ1-4; no firm D call. The CDR3 runs to 17 residues. Germline CDR1 and CDR2: SGHRS and YFSETQ. V was cut by 2 bases and J by 3 bases, with 17 bases left in between. The CDR3 DNA reads as TGCGCCAGCAGCTTCGACACCCTGGATGCCTCTAATGAAAAACTGTTTTTT. Protein: CASSFDTLDASNEKLFF.

This clone came up once. The rearrangement uses TRBV7-2 and TRBJ2-7, with 12 positions matching TRBD2. Germline V lookup: CDR1 SGHTA, CDR2 FQGNSA. The CDR3 loop spans 15 amino acids. J was trimmed by 0 bases and V by 3 bases; bases with no gene match: 0. CDR3 coding DNA: TGTGCCAGCAGCTTGACTAGCGGGAGCTCCTACGAGCAGTACTTC. Its protein is CASSLTSGSSYEQYF.

The rearrangement uses TRBV29-1 and TRBJ2-1; D tentatively fits TRBD1 or TRBD2 (5 bases each). This CDR3 is 16 amino acids long. Trimming removed 1 base at V and 0 bases at J, with 13 bases between. Germline-derived CDR1 and CDR2 are SQVTM and ANQGSEA. Here the CDR3 reads CSVEAVGDSSYNEQFF. For the CDR3, the DNA is TGCAGCGTTGAAGCTGTGGGGGATAGCTCCTACAATGAGCAGTTCTTC.

V gene TRBV6-6 combines with J gene TRBJ2-7, with D tentatively TRBD1 (6 bases). Trimming removed 5 bases from V and 3 bases from J, with 17 bases in between. Germline CDR1 is MNHNY and CDR2 is SVGAGI (reference sequence). The CDR3 has 15 residues. CDR3: CASSNLRRGYYEQYF. CDR3 DNA sequence: TGTGCCAGCAGTAATCTTCGCAGGGGATACTACGAGCAGTACTTC.

The J gene is TRBJ1-2, the V gene TRBV19; tentatively, D is TRBD1 (5 bases). This CDR3 has 14 amino acids. CDR1 is LNHDA and CDR2 is SQIVND in the germline V gene (reference sequence). Trimming took off 3 bases at V and 1 base at J, with 9 bases between the two ends. The CDR3 coding sequence is TGTGCCAGTAGTATTACAGGACTTAACTATGGCTACACCTTC. This encodes CASSITGLNYGYTF.

V gene TRBV11-2 combines with J gene TRBJ2-7; TRBD1 is a possible D gene (6 bases). Trimming took 3 bases from V and 3 from J, leaving 18 bases between them. The CDR3 has 16 residues. The germline CDR1 and CDR2 sequences are SGHAT and FQNNGV. The CDR3 region is CASSFGYGRGGYEQYF. In DNA, the CDR3 is TGTGCCAGCAGCTTCGGTTATGGTAGAGGGGGCTACGAGCAGTACTTC.

The chain couples TRBV21-1 to TRBJ2-3. TRBV21-1 represents a pseudogene. The CDR3 runs 11 residues. This CDR3 reads CASRGSDTQYF. CDR3 DNA sequence: TGTGCCAGCAGGGGGTCAGATACGCAGTATTTT.

The chain employs TRBV30 and TRBJ1-2; D remains ambiguous. The CDR3 totals 11 residues. The germline V gene has CDR1 GTSNPN and CDR2 SVGIG (reference sequence). Trimming took off 2 bases at V and 5 bases at J, with 6 bases between the two ends. The CDR3 protein is CAWSQRYGYTF. The CDR3, as DNA: TGTGCCTGGAGTCAGAGGTATGGCTACACCTTC.

The chain carries TRBV5-4 and TRBJ1-2, with TRBD1 matching over 7 bases. V lost 6 bases, J lost 7 bases, and 21 bases stayed unmatched. Germline lookup yields CDR1 SGHNT and CDR2 YYREEE (reference sequence). The CDR3 runs 17 residues. CDR3 DNA: TGTGCCAGCAAAACGGGTCGACAGGGCTTAGGGTCGGTTGGCTACACCTTC. Its translation is CASKTGRQGLGSVGYTF.